These 11 T cell receptor beta chains came from one sample sequenced in a study of blood T cell repertoires in COVID-19. TCRdb keeps only in-frame clones here, not all; method: immunoSEQ multiplex PCR. The profile shows 150,000 or so clones, approximately 80% of them singletons. Sequenced: peripheral blood. These receptors originate from a woman aged 55-69 years with COVID-19, enrolled during active disease.

The chain combines TRBV27 with TRBJ1-2; 9 bases match TRBD1. V was clipped by 5 bases and J by 8 bases; unmatched bases: 9. Per the germline V gene, CDR1 is MNHEY and CDR2 is SMNVEV (reference sequence). The CDR3 extends over 14 amino acids. Here the CDR3 reads CASSQPGTGFGYTF. In DNA form, the CDR3 reads TGTGCCAGCAGTCAACCCGGGACAGGGTTCGGCTACACCTTC.

The J gene is TRBJ1-1, the V gene TRBV5-4; unclear D gene. CDR1 SGHNT and CDR2 YYREEE come from the germline V gene (reference sequence). Trimming removed 1 base at V and 4 bases at J, with 11 bases between. The CDR3 totals 14 residues. This CDR3 is CASSLSGEVTEAFF. CDR3 DNA sequence: TGTGCCAGCAGCTTGTCCGGGGAGGTCACTGAAGCTTTCTTT.

The V call is TRBV7-3, the J call TRBJ1-1; D uncertain. The CDR3 loop spans 13 amino acids. Germline V gene data show CDR1 as SGHTA and CDR2 as FQGTGA. Trimming removed 4 bases from V and 1 base from J, with 7 bases in between. The CDR3 DNA is TGTGCCAGCAGCTCACAGCAGAACACTGAAGCTTTCTTT. This translates into CASSSQQNTEAFF.

This CDR3 reads CASSEVSRYGYTF. DNA for the CDR3: TGTGCCAGCAGTGAAGTCTCGAGGTATGGCTACACCTTC. This chain links TRBV2 with TRBJ1-2; D gene ambiguous. From germline, CDR1 is SNHLY and CDR2 FYNNEI. CDR3 length: 13 residues. Trimming pared 1 base from V and 5 bases from J, leaving 8 bases between.

This rearrangement joins TRBV15 to TRBJ2-1; D perhaps matches TRBD2 (5 bases). The CDR3 is 14 amino acids. CDR1 and CDR2 from the germline V gene are LNHNV and YYDKDF (reference sequence). The V end was cut by 3 bases, the J end by 4 bases, with 10 bases between. CDR3 region: CATSRADSYNEQFF. The DNA for the CDR3 is TGTGCCACCAGCAGGGCGGACTCATACAATGAGCAGTTCTTC.

The gene calls are TRBV15 and TRBJ2-1; 8 bases match TRBD1. This CDR3 is 18 amino acids long. V was pared by 2 bases and J by 7 bases, with 16 bases of the junction left unmatched. Germline CDR1 and CDR2: LNHNV and YYDKDF (reference sequence). The CDR3 DNA follows: TGTGCCACCAGCAGACCCCTCCCGGACAGGGTTGTGGTTAATGAGCAGTTCTTC. Its protein product is CATSRPLPDRVVVNEQFF.

V and J are TRBV7-3 and TRBJ2-1, with 12 bases matching TRBD2. J lost 10 bases, V lost 0 bases, and 4 bases had no gene match. CDR1 SGHTA and CDR2 FQGTGA come from the germline V gene. This CDR3 spans 15 amino acids. Written as DNA, the CDR3 is TGTGCCAGCAGCTTAACGACTAGCGGGAGCCGGGAGCAGTTCTTC. It codes for CASSLTTSGSREQFF.

The rearrangement joins TRBV5-1 to TRBJ1-6, with D tentatively TRBD1 (6 bases). V lost 1 base and J lost 5, with 10 bases in between. Looked up from germline, CDR1 is SGHRS and CDR2 is YFSETQ. This CDR3 region has 15 residues. The CDR3 loop reads CASSLTGYDNSPLHF. The DNA of the CDR3 is TGCGCCAGCAGCTTGACAGGGTACGATAATTCACCCCTCCACTTT.

The chain employs TRBV28 and TRBJ1-3, with D unresolved. Trimming pared 3 bases from V and 1 base from J, leaving 10 bases between. The CDR3 sequence is 15 residues long. The germline gives CDR1 MDHEN, CDR2 SYDVKM. CDR3: CASSFLLGSGNTIYF. In DNA, the CDR3 is TGTGCCAGCAGTTTTTTGCTAGGTTCTGGAAACACCATATATTTT.

V gene TRBV5-6 combines with J gene TRBJ1-3, with 8 bases fitting TRBD1. Germline V gene sequence: CDR1 SGHDT, CDR2 YYEEEE. This CDR3 has 16 residues. V gave up 4 bases and J gave up 3 bases; unmatched junction bases: 9. The CDR3 loop is CASSLMGRGHGNTIYF. DNA of the CDR3: TGTGCCAGCAGCCTTATGGGCAGGGGGCATGGAAACACCATATATTTT. The whole variable domain, filled in from reference TRBV5-6 and TRBJ1-3, reads DAGVTQSPTHLIKTRGQQVTLRCSPKSGHDTVSWYQQALGQGPQFIFQYYEEEERQRGNFPDRFSGHQFPNYSSELNVNALLLGDSALYLCASSLMGRGHGNTIYFGEGSWLTVV.

The J gene is TRBJ1-1, the V gene TRBV4-2, with a tentative D call TRBD1 (5 bases). Germline CDR1 and CDR2: LGHNA and YNFKEQ. The CDR3 length is 14 residues. Between the trimmed V and J ends, which lost 5 bases and 1 base, there was a span of 11 bases. DNA for the CDR3: TGTGCCAGCAGCTCATCAGGGCCGAACACTGAAGCTTTCTTT. It codes for CASSSSGPNTEAFF.